The next 18 T cell receptor beta chains were all read from a single sample in a study of T-cell memory formation after mild COVID-19. One entry per CDR3 protein results from TCRdb running MiXCR on the 5' RACE reads. Of tens of thousands of distinct CDR3 sequences in the sample, about 15% are singletons; the top ten hold under 45%. The specimen sequenced was PBMCs or a T cell subset sorted from them (not recorded which). These receptors were obtained from a man between 18 and 29 years old who had mild COVID-19 (a few samples of this study predate the infection). Cell type and time point are not known.

This clonotype was seen only a few times. This sequence joins TRBV20-1 and TRBJ2-3, with D uncertain. Trimming took 0 bases from V and 1 from J, leaving 11 bases between them. Per the germline V gene, CDR1 is DFQATT and CDR2 is SNEGSKA (reference sequence). The CDR3 extends over 15 amino acids. The CDR3 loop is CSARDRTRGTDTQYF. The DNA for the CDR3 is TGCAGTGCTAGAGATAGGACCCGGGGCACAGATACGCAGTATTTT.

The CDR3 sequence: CASSFTGHTSYEQYF. Here the CDR3 DNA reads TGTGCCAGCAGCTTTACGGGACACACATCCTACGAGCAGTACTTC. V gene TRBV11-3 combines with J gene TRBJ2-7; possibly TRBD1 for D (6 bases). The V gene lost 3 bases and the J gene lost 1 base, with 13 bases spanning the gap. CDR1 is SGHNT and CDR2 is YENEEA in the germline V gene. This CDR3 has 15 amino acids.

The chain combines TRBV3-1 with TRBJ2-7; D unresolved. The CDR3 consists of 12 residues. The V gene lost 5 bases and the J gene lost 3 bases, with 8 bases spanning the gap. Germline lookup yields CDR1 LGHDT and CDR2 YNNKEL (reference sequence). CDR3 residues: CASSESRYEQYF. DNA of the CDR3: TGTGCCAGCAGCGAATCCCGCTACGAGCAGTACTTC.

This rearrangement joins TRBV6-5 to TRBJ2-1; tentatively, D is TRBD1 (5 bases). CDR3 length equals 14 residues. Trimming took 2 bases from V and 2 from J, leaving 7 bases between them. CDR1 and CDR2 from the germline V gene are MNHEY and SVGAGI. CDR3 residues: CASSYRGTYNEQFF. Here the CDR3 DNA reads TGTGCCAGCAGTTACAGGGGAACCTACAATGAGCAGTTCTTC.

The rearrangement uses TRBV20-1 and TRBJ1-5; D remains ambiguous. Germline V gene data show CDR1 as DFQATT and CDR2 as SNEGSKA (reference sequence). Trimming shortened V by 0 bases and J by 4 bases, and 13 bases separated the two germline ends. The CDR3 totals 15 residues. CDR3 protein: CSARDVGRENQPQHF. DNA of the CDR3: TGCAGTGCTAGAGATGTTGGTAGGGAAAATCAGCCCCAGCATTTT.

The V and J genes are TRBV20-1 and TRBJ1-6; D is uncertain. V gave up 0 bases and J gave up 0 bases, with 9 bases separating them. In germline, CDR1 is DFQATT, CDR2 SNEGSKA (reference sequence). The CDR3 runs to 16 residues. CDR3 sequence reads: CSARDRVSSYNSPLHF. The CDR3 DNA reads as TGCAGTGCTAGAGATCGTGTGAGCTCCTATAATTCACCCCTCCACTTT.

The sample holds a few counts of this clonotype. The chain couples TRBV27 to TRBJ2-5; 8 bases align to TRBD2. Per germline, CDR1 MNHEY and CDR2 SMNVEV (reference sequence). V trimming: 5 bases; J trimming: 4 bases; junction bases outside the gene matches: 6. CDR3 length: 14 residues. CDR3 protein: CASSPHAGGETQYF. The DNA of the CDR3 is TGTGCCAGCAGTCCCCACGCGGGGGGAGAGACCCAGTACTTC.

In this sample, this clonotype turned up a few times. The V gene is TRBV4-1, the J gene TRBJ1-1; TRBD1 aligns across 7 bases. Germline CDR1 is MGHRA and CDR2 is YSYEKL. The CDR3 totals 13 residues. Trimming removed 5 bases from V and 6 bases from J; junction bases left unmatched: 6. The CDR3 spells CASSAGQRPEAFF. The CDR3 DNA reads TGCGCCAGCAGCGCGGGACAGAGACCTGAAGCTTTCTTT.

This clonotype has only one observation. The rearrangement links TRBV20-1 to TRBJ1-2; no reliable D call. V lost 5 bases to trimming and J lost 5 bases, with 15 bases between them. The CDR3 extends over 13 amino acids. Germline V gene lookup returns CDR1 DFQATT and CDR2 SNEGSKA (reference sequence). As DNA, the CDR3 is TGCAGTGCTCCCTCGAAGGTGCGATATGGCTACACCTTC. It codes for CSAPSKVRYGYTF.

The table lists this clonotype with a few counts. The chain joins TRBV4-3 to TRBJ1-4; unclear D gene. The CDR3 length is 14 residues. CDR1 LGHNA and CDR2 YSLEER come from the germline V gene. With 2 bases removed from V and 5 bases from J, the gap between germline ends came to 9 bases. CDR3 region: CASSQNTENEKLFF. CDR3 in DNA: TGCGCCAGCAGCCAAAACACGGAAAATGAAAAACTGTTTTTT.

This chain uses TRBV7-9 with TRBJ2-1; D may correspond to TRBD1 or TRBD2 (5 bases each). This CDR3 is built from 17 residues. The germline gives CDR1 SEHNR, CDR2 FQNEAQ (reference sequence). V lost 5 bases and J lost 9, with 26 bases in between. CDR3 in DNA: TGTGCCAGCAGCAAACCTCCCCGGGACCACCCTTGGGGTGAGCAGTTCTTC. Translated, it gives CASSKPPRDHPWGEQFF.

The chain employs TRBV14 and TRBJ1-1; D unresolved. From germline, CDR1 is SGHDN and CDR2 FVKESK. The V gene lost 1 base and the J gene lost 8 bases, with 8 bases spanning the gap. The CDR3 is made up of 12 amino acids. This chain's CDR3 is CASSQGRVEAFF. CDR3 in DNA: TGTGCCAGCAGCCAAGGAAGGGTAGAAGCTTTCTTT. Full variable domain (remainder filled in from reference TRBV14 and TRBJ1-1): EAGVTQFPSHSVIEKGQTVTLRCDPISGHDNLYWYRRVMGKEIKFLLHFVKESKQDESGMPNNRFLAERTGGTYSTLKVQPAELEDSGVYFCASSQGRVEAFFGQGTRLTVV.

V and J are TRBV4-2 and TRBJ2-7; D may be TRBD1 (6 bases). Trimming stripped 0 bases from V and 2 bases from J, with 11 bases between. Germline V gives CDR1 LGHNA, CDR2 YNFKEQ. CDR3 size: 15 residues. The CDR3 DNA reads as TGTGCCAGCAGCCAAGAACAGGGAAGCGCCTACGAGCAGTACGTC. As protein: CASSQEQGSAYEQYV.

This clonotype has at least ten counts. CDR3 sequence: CASSQVRETGANVLTF. CDR3 coding DNA: TGCGCCAGCAGCCAAGTGAGGGAAACAGGGGCCAACGTCCTGACTTTC. The genes are TRBV4-3 and TRBJ2-6, with D possibly being TRBD2 (5 bases). Trimming pared 1 base from V and 4 bases from J, leaving 11 bases between. The CDR3 is 16 residues long. Germline V gives CDR1 LGHNA, CDR2 YSLEER.

This clonotype appeared a few times. The rearrangement links TRBV7-9 to TRBJ1-5; D possibly corresponds to TRBD1 (5 bases). Trimming stripped 2 bases from V and 5 bases from J, with 13 bases between. Germline CDR1 and CDR2: SEHNR and FQNEAQ (reference sequence). The CDR3 totals 15 residues. In DNA form, the CDR3 reads TGTGCCAGCAGCTTATCTAGCAGGGCGGATCAGCCCCAGCATTTT. This gives the protein CASSLSSRADQPQHF.

The V call is TRBV6-7, the J call TRBJ2-2; 7 nucleotides match TRBD1. TRBV6-7 is filed as an ORF, its function uncertain. The CDR3 loop spans 17 amino acids. The junction had 10 bases not matched to a gene; V was cut back by 6 bases and J by 0 bases. The CDR3 sequence is CASSRSSGQPNTGELFF. The CDR3 DNA sequence: TGTGCCAGCAGCCGCTCTTCGGGACAGCCGAACACCGGGGAGCTGTTTTTT.

This clonotype was seen a few times. The J gene is TRBJ1-2, the V gene TRBV7-9, with 9 bases fitting TRBD1. The CDR3 extends over 16 amino acids. Germline V gene data show CDR1 as SEHNR and CDR2 as FQNEAQ (reference sequence). J gave up 1 base and V 4 bases, and 7 bases lay outside the gene matches. CDR3 sequence: CASSYEGTGNNYGYTF. CDR3 DNA: TGTGCCAGCAGCTATGAGGGGACAGGGAATAACTATGGCTACACCTTC.

Only a few counts were recorded for this clonotype. The chain carries TRBV7-8 and TRBJ2-6; D is uncertain. V shed 5 bases and J shed 0 bases, with 8 bases lying between them. The germline gives CDR1 SGHVS, CDR2 FQNEAQ. The CDR3 contains 15 residues. This CDR3 is CASSPRGSGANVLTF. The CDR3 DNA reads TGTGCCAGCAGCCCGAGAGGCTCTGGGGCCAACGTCCTGACTTTC. Full variable domain (rest looked up from reference TRBV7-8 and TRBJ2-6): GAGVSQSPRYKVAKRGQDVALRCDPISGHVSLFWYQQALGQGPEFLTYFQNEAQLDKSGLPSDRFFAERPEGSVSTLKIQRTQQEDSAVYLCASSPRGSGANVLTFGAGSRLTVL.